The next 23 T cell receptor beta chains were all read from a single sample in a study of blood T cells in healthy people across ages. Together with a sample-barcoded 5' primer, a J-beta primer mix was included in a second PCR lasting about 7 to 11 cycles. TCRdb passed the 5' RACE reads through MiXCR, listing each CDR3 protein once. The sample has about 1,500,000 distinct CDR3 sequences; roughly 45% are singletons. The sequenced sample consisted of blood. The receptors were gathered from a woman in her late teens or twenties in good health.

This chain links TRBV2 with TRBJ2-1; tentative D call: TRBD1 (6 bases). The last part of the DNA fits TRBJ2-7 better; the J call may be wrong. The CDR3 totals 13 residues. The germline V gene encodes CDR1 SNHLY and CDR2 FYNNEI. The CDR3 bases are TGTGCCAGCACGAGGGACAATTACAATGAGCAGTACTTC. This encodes CASTRDNYNEQYF.

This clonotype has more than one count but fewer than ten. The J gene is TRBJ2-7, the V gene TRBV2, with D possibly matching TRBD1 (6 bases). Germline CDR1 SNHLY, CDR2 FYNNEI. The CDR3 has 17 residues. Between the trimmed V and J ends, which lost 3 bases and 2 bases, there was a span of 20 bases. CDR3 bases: TGTGCCAGCAGTGAGGAAAGGGGGAATTTAGAAACCTACGAGCAGTACTTC. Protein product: CASSEERGNLETYEQYF. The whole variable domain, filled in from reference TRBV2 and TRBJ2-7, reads EPEVTQTPSHQVTQMGQEVILRCVPISNHLYFYWYRQILGQKVEFLVSFYNNEISEKSEIFDDQFSVERPDGSNFTLKIRSTKLEDSAMYFCASSEERGNLETYEQYFGPGTRLTVT.

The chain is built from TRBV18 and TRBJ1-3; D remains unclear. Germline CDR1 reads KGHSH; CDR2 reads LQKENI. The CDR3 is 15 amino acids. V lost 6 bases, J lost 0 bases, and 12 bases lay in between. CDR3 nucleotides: TGTGCCAGCTCGCCCACCGATTCCTCTGGAAACACCATATATTTT. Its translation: CASSPTDSSGNTIYF.

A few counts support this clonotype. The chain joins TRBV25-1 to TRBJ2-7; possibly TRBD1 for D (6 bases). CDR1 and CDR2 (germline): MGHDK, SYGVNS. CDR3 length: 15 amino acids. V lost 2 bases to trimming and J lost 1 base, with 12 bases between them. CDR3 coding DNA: TGTGCCAGCAGTGAACCGGACAGTCATTCCTACGAGCAGTACTTC. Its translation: CASSEPDSHSYEQYF.

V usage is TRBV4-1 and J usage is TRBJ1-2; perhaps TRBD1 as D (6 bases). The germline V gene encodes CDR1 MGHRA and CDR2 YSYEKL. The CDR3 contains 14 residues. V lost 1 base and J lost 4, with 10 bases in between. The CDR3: CASSQGDTSYGYTF. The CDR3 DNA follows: TGCGCCAGCAGCCAAGGGGACACTAGCTATGGCTACACCTTC.

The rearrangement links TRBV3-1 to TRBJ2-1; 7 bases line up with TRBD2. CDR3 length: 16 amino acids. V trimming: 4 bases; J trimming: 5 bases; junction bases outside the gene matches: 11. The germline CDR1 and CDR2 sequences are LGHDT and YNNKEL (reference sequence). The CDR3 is CASSLKGGGVNNEQFF. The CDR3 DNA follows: TGTGCCAGCAGCCTGAAAGGCGGGGGAGTTAACAATGAGCAGTTCTTC.

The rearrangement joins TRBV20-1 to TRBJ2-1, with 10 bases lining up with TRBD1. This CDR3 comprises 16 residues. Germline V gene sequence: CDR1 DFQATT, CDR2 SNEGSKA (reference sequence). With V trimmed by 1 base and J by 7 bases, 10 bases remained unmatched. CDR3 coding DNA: TGCAGTGCTAGAGTTCTGGGACAGGGGCTTGTGAATGAGCAGTTCTTC. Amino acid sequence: CSARVLGQGLVNEQFF.

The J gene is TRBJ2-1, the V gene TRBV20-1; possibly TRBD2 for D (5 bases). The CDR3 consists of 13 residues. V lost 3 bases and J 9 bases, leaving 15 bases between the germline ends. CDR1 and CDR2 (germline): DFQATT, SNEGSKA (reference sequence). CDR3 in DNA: TGCAGTGCTAGTTCCCCGTTAGCGAGTGAGCAGTTCTTC. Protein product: CSASSPLASEQFF.

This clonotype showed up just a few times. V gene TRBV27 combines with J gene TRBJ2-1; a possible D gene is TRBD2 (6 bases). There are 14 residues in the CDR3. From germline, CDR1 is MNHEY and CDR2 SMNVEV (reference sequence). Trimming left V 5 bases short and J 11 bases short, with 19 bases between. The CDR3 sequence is CASSPVGEVVKQFF. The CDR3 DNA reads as TGTGCCAGCAGTCCGGTCGGGGAGGTGGTCAAGCAGTTCTTC.

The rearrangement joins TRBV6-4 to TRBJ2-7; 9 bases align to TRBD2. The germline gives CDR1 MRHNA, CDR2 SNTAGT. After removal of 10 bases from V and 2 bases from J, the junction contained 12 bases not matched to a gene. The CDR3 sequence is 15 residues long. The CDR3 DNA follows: TGTGCCACCCTCGAGGTACTAGCGGGTCCCTACGAGCAGTACTTC. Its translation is CATLEVLAGPYEQYF.

The CDR3 coding sequence is TGTGCCAGCCACCTTACCGGGACAGGGGGCTTAGAGTTTAGAAACATTCAGTACTTC. This encodes CASHLTGTGGLEFRNIQYF. The V gene is TRBV19, the J gene TRBJ2-4, with TRBD1 matching over 12 bases. V shed 9 bases and J 6 bases; nucleotides not matched to a gene: 21. Germline CDR1 LNHDA, CDR2 SQIVND (reference sequence). The CDR3 sequence is 19 residues long.

The CDR3 DNA reads as TGTGCCAGCAGACGACCAGCTCTCCCGGGGGTAGGCAGAAACATTCAGTACTTC. The encoded protein is CASRRPALPGVGRNIQYF. The chain is built from TRBV28 and TRBJ2-5; tentative D call: TRBD2 (6 bases). The DNA matches TRBJ2-4 better at its end, which makes the J call doubtful. This CDR3 has 18 residues. The germline V gene has CDR1 MDHEN and CDR2 SYDVKM.

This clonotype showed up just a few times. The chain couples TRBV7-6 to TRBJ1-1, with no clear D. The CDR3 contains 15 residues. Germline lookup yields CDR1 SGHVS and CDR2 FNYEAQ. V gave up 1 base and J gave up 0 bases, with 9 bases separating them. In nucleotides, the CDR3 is TGTGCCAGCAGCTTAGAAGCAGAACTGAACACTGAAGCTTTCTTT. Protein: CASSLEAELNTEAFF.

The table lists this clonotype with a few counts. The CDR3 sequence is CASSLPGVSGQPQHF. The CDR3 region has the DNA TGTGCCAGCAGTTTACCAGGGGTTTCAGGTCAGCCCCAGCATTTT. V gene TRBV28 combines with J gene TRBJ1-5, with D possibly matching TRBD1 (6 bases). The V end lost 2 bases, the J end lost 6 bases, and 14 bases lay between the germline ends. Germline V gives CDR1 MDHEN, CDR2 SYDVKM. The CDR3 runs 15 residues.

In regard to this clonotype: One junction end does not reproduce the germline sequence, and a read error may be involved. The chain's CDR3 is CAGSEASGRPDTF. The DNA for the CDR3 is TGTGCCGGCAGTGAAGCGTCGGGACGGCCTGACACCTTC. The chain uses TRBV6-1 and TRBJ1-2, with a possible D match to TRBD1 (5 bases). CDR1 is MNHNS, CDR2 SASEGT, per germline. The CDR3 consists of 13 residues.

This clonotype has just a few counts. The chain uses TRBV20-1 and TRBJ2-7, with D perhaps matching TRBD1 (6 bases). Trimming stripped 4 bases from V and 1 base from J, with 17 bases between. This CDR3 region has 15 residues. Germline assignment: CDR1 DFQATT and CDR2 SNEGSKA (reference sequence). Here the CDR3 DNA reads TGCAGTGCTATCCTCCCAGGGGATATATCCTACGAGCAGTACTTC. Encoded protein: CSAILPGDISYEQYF.

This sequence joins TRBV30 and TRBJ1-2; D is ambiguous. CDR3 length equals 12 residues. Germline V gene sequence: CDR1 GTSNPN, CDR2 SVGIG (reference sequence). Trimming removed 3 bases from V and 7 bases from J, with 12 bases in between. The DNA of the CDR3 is TGTGCCTGGAGAGGGTCGGGGTCTGGCTACACCTTC. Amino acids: CAWRGSGSGYTF.

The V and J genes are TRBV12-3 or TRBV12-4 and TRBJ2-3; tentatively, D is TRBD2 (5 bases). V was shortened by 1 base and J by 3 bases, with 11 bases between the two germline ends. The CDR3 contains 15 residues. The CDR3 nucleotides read TGTGCCAGCAGTTTAGGTGGGAGCCTAACAGATACGCAGTATTTT. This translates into CASSLGGSLTDTQYF.

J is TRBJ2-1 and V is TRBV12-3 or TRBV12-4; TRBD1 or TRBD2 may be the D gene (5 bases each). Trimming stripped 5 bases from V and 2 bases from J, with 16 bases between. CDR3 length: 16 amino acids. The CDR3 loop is CASSQPGRGTYNEQFF. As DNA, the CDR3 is TGTGCCAGCAGTCAACCGGGACGAGGAACCTACAATGAGCAGTTCTTC.

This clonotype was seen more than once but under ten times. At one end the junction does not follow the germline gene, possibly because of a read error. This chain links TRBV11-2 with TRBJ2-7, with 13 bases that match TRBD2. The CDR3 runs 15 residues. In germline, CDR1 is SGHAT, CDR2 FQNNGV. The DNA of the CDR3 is TGTGCCAGCAGCTTAGACGGAGGACTAGCGGGAGAGCTGTACTTC. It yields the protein CASSLDGGLAGELYF.

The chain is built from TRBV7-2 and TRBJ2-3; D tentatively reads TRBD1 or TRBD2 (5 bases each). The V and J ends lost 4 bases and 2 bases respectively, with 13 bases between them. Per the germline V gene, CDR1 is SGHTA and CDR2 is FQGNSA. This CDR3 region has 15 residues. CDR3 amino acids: CASSSVQGDTDTQYF. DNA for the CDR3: TGTGCCAGCAGCTCGGTGCAGGGAGACACAGATACGCAGTATTTT.

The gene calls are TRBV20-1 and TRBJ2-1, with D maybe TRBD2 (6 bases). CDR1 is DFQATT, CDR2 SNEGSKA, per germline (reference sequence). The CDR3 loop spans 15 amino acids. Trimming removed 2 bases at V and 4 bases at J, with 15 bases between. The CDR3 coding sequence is TGCAGTGCTAGAAAAACTAGCAGGCCTTACAATGAGCAGTTCTTC. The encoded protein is CSARKTSRPYNEQFF.

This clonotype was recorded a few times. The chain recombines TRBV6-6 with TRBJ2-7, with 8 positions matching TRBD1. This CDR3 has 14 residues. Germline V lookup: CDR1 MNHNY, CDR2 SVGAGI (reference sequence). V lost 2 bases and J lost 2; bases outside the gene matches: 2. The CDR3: CASSYRQGTYEQYF. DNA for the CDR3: TGTGCCAGCAGTTACCGACAGGGGACCTACGAGCAGTACTTC.